This T cell receptor (beta chain) was observed in a study of cytomegalovirus exposure and HLA in healthy donors. Study-wide points: Several top significant clusters appeared, in a later analysis, to be linked to common viral pathogens. An ancestry cluster, one associated with Asian ancestry, reportedly showed fewer N-insertions than the approximately 720-donor mean in a later analysis. Earlier analysis found most TCR beta V segments productive about 87% or about 30% of the time.

It was with 60 Vbeta and 13 Jbeta primers that the PCR ran. Data came from immunoSEQ multiplex PCR; TCRdb stores just in-frame clones and leaves some out. Here the sample spans roughly 190,000 clones, 79% being singletons. A note on this clone: Its specificity is not known.

V gave up 0 bases and J gave up 5 bases; unmatched junction bases: 0. This CDR3 spans 13 amino acids. From germline, CDR1 is MNHEY and CDR2 SVGAGI. Sample: PBMCs. This receptor was identified in a woman younger than 35 in good health and CMV-seronegative. The chain employs TRBV6-5 and TRBJ2-7, with TRBD1 identical over 8 bases. The CDR3 DNA sequence: TGTGCCAGCAGTTACTCGACAGGGGACGAGCAGTACTTC. It codes for CASSYSTGDEQYF.